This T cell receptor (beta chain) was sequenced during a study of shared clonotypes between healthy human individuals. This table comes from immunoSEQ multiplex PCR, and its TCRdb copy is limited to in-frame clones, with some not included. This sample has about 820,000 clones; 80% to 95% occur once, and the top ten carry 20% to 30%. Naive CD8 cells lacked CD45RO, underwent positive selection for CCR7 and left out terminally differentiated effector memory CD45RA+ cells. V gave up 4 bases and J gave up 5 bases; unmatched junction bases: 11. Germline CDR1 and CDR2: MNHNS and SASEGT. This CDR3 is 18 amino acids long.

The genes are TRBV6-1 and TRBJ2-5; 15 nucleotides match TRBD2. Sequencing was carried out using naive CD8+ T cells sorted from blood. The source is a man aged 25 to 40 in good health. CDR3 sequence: CASSVGLAGGPQEETQYF. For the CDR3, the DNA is TGTGCCAGCAGTGTTGGACTAGCGGGAGGGCCGCAGGAGGAGACCCAGTACTTC.